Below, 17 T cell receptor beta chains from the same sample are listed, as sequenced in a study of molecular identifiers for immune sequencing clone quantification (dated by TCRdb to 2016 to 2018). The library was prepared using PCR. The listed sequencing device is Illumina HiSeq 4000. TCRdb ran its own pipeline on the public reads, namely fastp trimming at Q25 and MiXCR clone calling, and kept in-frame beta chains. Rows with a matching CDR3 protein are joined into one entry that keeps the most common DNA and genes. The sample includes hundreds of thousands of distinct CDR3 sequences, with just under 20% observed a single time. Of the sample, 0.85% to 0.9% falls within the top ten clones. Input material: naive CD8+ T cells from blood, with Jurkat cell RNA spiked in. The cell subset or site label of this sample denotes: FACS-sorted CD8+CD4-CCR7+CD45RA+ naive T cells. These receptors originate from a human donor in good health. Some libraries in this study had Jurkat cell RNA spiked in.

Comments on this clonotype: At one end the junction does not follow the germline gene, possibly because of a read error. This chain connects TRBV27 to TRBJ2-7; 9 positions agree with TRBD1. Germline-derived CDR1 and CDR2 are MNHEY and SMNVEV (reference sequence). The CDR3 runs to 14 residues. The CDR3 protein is CASSLKDRGYGQYF. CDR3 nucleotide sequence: TGTGCCAGCAGTTTAAAGGACAGGGGTTACGGGCAGTACTTC.

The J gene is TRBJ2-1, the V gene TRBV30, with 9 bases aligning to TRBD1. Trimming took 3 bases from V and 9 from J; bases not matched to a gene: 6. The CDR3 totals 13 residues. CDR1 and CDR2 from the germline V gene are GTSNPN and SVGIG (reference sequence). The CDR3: CAWRGQGEGEQFF. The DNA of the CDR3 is TGTGCCTGGAGGGGACAGGGAGAGGGTGAGCAGTTCTTC. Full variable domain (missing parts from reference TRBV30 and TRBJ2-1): SQTIHQWPATLVQPVGSPLSLECTVEGTSNPNLYWYRQAAGRGLQLLFYSVGIGQISSEVPQNLSASRPQDRQFILSSKKLLLSDSGFYLCAWRGQGEGEQFFGPGTRLTVL.

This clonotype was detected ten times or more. CDR3 nucleotides: TGTGCCAGCAGGACGGAATATAGCAATCAGCCCCAGCATTTT. Translation gives CASRTEYSNQPQHF. The rearrangement uses TRBV19 and TRBJ1-5; D unclear. There are 14 residues in the CDR3. Trimming cost V 9 bases and J 0 bases, with 12 bases left between them. CDR1 and CDR2 from the germline V gene are LNHDA and SQIVND (reference sequence). Full variable domain (remainder filled in from reference TRBV19 and TRBJ1-5): DGGITQSPKYLFRKEGQNVTLSCEQNLNHDAMYWYRQDPGQGLRLIYYSQIVNDFQKGDIAEGYSVSREKKESFPLTVTSAQKNPTAFYLCASRTEYSNQPQHFGDGTRLSIL.

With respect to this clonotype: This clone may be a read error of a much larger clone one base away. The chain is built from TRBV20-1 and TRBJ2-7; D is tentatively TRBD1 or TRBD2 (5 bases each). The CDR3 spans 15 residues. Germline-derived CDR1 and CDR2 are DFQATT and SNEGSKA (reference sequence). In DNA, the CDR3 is TGCAGTGCTAGAGATCCCTGGGGGAGCTCCTACGAGCAGTGCTTC. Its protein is CSARDPWGSSYEQCF.

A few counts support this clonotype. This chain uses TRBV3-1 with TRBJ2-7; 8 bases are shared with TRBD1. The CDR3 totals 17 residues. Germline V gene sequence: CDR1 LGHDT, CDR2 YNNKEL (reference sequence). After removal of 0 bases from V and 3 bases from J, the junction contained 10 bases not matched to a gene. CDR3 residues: CASSQEGRTGSLYEQYF. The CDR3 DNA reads TGTGCCAGCAGCCAAGAGGGCCGGACAGGGTCCCTCTACGAGCAGTACTTC.

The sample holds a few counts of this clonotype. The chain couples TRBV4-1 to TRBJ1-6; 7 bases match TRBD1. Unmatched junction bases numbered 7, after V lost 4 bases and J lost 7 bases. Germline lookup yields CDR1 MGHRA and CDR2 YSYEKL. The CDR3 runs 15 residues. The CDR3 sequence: CASSPWGTENSPLHF. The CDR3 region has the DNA TGCGCCAGCAGCCCTTGGGGGACAGAAAATTCACCCCTCCACTTT.

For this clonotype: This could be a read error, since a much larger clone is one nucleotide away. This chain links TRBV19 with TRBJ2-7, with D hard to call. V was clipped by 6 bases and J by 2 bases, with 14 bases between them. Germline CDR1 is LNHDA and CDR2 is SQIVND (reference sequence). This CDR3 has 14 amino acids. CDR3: CASRAWTGAYEQYF. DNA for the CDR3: TGTGCCAGTAGAGCGTGGACGGGCGCCTACGAGCAGTACTTC.

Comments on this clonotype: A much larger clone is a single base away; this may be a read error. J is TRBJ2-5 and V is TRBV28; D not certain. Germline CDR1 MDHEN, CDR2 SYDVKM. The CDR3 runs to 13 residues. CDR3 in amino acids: CASSKLYQETQSF. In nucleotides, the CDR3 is TGTGCCAGCAGCAAACTCTACCAAGAGACCCAGTCCTTC.

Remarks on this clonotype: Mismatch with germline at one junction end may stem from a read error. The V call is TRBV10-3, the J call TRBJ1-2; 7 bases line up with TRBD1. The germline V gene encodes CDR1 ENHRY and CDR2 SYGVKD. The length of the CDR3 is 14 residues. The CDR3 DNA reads TGTGCCATCAGTGGACAGGGAGAGGTCTATGACTACACCTTC. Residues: CAISGQGEVYDYTF.

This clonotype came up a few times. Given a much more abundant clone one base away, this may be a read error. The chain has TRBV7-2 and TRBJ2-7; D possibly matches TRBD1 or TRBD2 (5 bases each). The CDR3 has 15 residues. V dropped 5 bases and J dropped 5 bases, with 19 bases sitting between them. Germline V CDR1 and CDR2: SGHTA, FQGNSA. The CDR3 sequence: CASSPHWAGTHEQYF. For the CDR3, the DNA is TGTGCCAGCAGCCCGCATTGGGCAGGGACCCACGAGCAGTACTTC.

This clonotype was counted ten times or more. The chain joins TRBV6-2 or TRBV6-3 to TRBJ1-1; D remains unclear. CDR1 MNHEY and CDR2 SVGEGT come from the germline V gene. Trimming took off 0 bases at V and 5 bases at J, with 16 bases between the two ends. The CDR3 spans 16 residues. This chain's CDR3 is CASSYSWARGVTEAFF. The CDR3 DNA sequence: TGTGCCAGCAGTTACTCGTGGGCTCGGGGAGTGACTGAAGCTTTCTTT.

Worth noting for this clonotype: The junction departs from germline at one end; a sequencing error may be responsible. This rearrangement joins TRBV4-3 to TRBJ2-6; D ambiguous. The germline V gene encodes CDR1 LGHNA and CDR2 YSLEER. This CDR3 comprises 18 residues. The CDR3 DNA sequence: TGCGCCAGCGGCCAAGATAATCACCTGGGTCCTGGGGCCAACGTCCTGACTTTC. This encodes CASGQDNHLGPGANVLTF.

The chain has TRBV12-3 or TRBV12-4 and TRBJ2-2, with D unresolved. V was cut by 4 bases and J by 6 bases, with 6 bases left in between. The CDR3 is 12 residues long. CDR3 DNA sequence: TGTGCCAGCAGTTCACTTCCCGGGGAGCTGTTTTTT. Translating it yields CASSSLPGELFF.

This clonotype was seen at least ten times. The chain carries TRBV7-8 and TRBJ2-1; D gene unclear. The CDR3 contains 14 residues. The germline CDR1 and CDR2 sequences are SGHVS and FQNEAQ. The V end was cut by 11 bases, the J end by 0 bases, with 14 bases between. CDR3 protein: CASHPRSSYNEQFF. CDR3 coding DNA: TGTGCCTCACATCCCCGGAGCTCCTACAATGAGCAGTTCTTC.

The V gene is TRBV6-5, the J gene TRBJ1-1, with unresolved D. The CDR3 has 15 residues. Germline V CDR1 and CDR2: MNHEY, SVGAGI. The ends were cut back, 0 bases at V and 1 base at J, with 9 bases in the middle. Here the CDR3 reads CASSYSGNGNTEAFF. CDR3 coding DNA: TGTGCCAGCAGTTACTCAGGGAACGGGAACACTGAAGCTTTCTTT.

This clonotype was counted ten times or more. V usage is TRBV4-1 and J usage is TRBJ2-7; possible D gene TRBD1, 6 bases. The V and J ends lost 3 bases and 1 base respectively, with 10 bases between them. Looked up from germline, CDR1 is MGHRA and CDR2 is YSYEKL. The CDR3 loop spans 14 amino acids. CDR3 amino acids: CASSQTQGSYEQYF. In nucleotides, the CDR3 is TGCGCCAGCAGCCAGACACAGGGATCCTACGAGCAGTACTTC.

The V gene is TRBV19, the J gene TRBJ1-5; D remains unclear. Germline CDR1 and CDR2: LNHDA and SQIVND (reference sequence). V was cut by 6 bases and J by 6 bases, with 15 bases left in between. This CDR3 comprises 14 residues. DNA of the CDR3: TGTGCCAGTAGCACCCGTCTGGGAAGTCAGCCCCAGCATTTT. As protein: CASSTRLGSQPQHF.